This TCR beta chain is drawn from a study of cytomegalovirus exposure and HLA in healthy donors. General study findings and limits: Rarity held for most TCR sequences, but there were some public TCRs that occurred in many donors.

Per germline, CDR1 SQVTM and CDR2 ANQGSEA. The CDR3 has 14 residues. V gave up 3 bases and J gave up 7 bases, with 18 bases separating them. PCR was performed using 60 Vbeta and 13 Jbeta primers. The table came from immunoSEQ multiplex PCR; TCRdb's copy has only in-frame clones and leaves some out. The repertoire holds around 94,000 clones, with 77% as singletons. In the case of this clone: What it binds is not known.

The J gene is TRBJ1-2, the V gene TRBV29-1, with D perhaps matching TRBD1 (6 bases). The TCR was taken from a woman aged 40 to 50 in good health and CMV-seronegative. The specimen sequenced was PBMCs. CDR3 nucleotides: TGCAGCGTTGACCATCCACAGGGAGTGCGTGGCTACACCTTC. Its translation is CSVDHPQGVRGYTF.